A selection of T cell receptor beta chains follows, all from one sample in a study of blood T cells in healthy people across ages. TCRdb itself ran the 5' RACE reads through MiXCR, one entry per CDR3 protein. The repertoire holds around 1.7 million distinct CDR3 sequences, with 28% as singletons. Sequenced sample: blood. The origin of the receptors is a woman in her twenties or thirties in good health. The CDR3 runs from the conserved cysteine through the conserved F or W. A D gene is named only where the DNA matches it firmly. Clone size appears in some rows only: once, few, many, or a class for an expanded clone.

D	V	size	J	CDR3	DNA
-	TRBV29-1	many	TRBJ2-5	CSANKGFQETQYF	TGCAGCGCGAACAAGGGCTTTCAAGAGACCCAGTACTTC
-	TRBV7-9	few	TRBJ2-1	CASSLAGQLPSYNEQFF	TGTGCCAGCAGCTTAGCAGGGCAGCTACCCTCCTACAATGAGCAGTTCTTC
TRBD2	TRBV20-1	many	TRBJ2-1	CSASPRLAAYNEQFF	TGCAGTGCTAGCCCCCGACTAGCGGCCTACAATGAGCAGTTCTTC
-	TRBV12-3/TRBV12-4	-	TRBJ1-2	CASRSRDRTDYTF	TGTGCCAGCAGATCCAGAGACAGGACCGACTACACCTTC
-	TRBV20-1	-	TRBJ1-3	CSARASQANSGNTIYF	TGCAGTGCTAGAGCCTCACAGGCCAACTCTGGAAACACCATATATTTT
-	TRBV5-1	-	TRBJ2-3	CTSSLGETTDTQYF	TGCACTAGCAGCTTGGGGGAGACGACAGATACGCAGTATTTT
-	TRBV5-1	few	TRBJ2-7	CASSAPTQIDEQYF	TGCGCCAGCAGCGCGCCGACACAAATTGACGAGCAGTACTTC
TRBD1	TRBV20-1	-	TRBJ1-4	CSASPGGTVGKLFF	TGCAGTGCTTCCCCAGGGGGGACGGTTGGGAAACTGTTTTTT
-	TRBV27	-	TRBJ1-5	CASSPGSPFDNQPQHF	TGTGCCAGCTCCCCCGGGAGCCCGTTTGACAATCAGCCCCAGCATTTT
-	TRBV7-9	-	TRBJ2-3	CASSTIATDTQYF	TGTGCCAGCAGCACAATAGCGACAGATACGCAGTATTTT
TRBD2	TRBV20-1	-	TRBJ2-1	CSARFGPSGRNEQFF	TGCAGTGCTAGGTTCGGCCCTAGCGGGAGAAATGAGCAGTTCTTC
-	TRBV9	-	TRBJ1-6	CASSVLGGTNPPLHF	TGTGCCAGCAGCGTATTGGGAGGGACGAATCCACCCCTCCACTTT